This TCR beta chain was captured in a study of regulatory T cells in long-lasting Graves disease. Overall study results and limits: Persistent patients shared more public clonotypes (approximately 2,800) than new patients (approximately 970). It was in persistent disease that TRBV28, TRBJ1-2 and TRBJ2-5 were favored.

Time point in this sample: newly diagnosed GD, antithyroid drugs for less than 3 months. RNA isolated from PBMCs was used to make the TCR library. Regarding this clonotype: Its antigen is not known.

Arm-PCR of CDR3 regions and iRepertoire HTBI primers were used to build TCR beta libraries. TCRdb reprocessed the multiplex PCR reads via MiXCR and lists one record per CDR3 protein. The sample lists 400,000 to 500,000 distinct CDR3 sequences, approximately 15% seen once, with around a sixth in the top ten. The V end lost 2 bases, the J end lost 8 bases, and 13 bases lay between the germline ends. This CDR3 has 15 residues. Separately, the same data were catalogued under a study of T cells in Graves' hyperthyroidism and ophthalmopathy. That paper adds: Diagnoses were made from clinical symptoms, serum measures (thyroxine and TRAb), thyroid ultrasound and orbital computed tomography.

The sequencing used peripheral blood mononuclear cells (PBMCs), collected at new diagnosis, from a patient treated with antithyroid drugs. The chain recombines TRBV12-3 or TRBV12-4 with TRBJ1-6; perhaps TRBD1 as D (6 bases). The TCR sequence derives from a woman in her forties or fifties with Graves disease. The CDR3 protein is CASSLTDRRDSPLHF. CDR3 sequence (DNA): TGTGCCAGCAGTTTAACCGACAGGAGGGATTCACCCCTCCACTTT.